The 14 T cell receptor beta chains listed next were all sequenced from one sample in a study of T cells in Graves' hyperthyroidism and ophthalmopathy. Template material for amplifying TCR beta CDR3 regions consisted of RNA transcripts. A set of HTBI primers served as the primers for a first-round RT-PCR of the TCR CDR3. Using its own MiXCR run on the multiplex PCR reads, TCRdb lists one record per CDR3 protein. This table has about 640,000 distinct CDR3 sequences, less than 25% appearing once. Sequenced input: blood. These TCRs come from a man younger than 45 with Graves' ophthalmopathy.

Comment on this clonotype: Since a much larger clone is just one base distant, this may be a read error. This chain joins TRBV6-1 and TRBJ2-1; 11 bases map to TRBD2. J was trimmed by 7 bases and V by 7 bases; bases with no gene match: 21. This CDR3 spans 19 amino acids. Per the germline V gene, CDR1 is MNHNS and CDR2 is SASEGT. DNA of the CDR3: TGTGCCAGCACCGCAGGACAGTGGGCGAAGGCTAGCGGGAGGAATGAGCAGTTCTTC. The encoded protein is CASTAGQWAKASGRNEQFF.

This clonotype was found many times. This chain uses TRBV27 with TRBJ2-7, with 7 bases identical to TRBD1. The CDR3 covers 15 residues. CDR1 and CDR2 (germline): MNHEY, SMNVEV (reference sequence). With 0 bases clipped from V and 2 bases from J, the junction kept 4 bases outside the gene matches. The CDR3 coding sequence is TGTGCCAGCAGTTTATCTCCGGACAGGACCTACGAGCAGTACTTC. Residues: CASSLSPDRTYEQYF.

In its sample, this clonotype was seen many times. The chain carries TRBV7-9 and TRBJ2-7; the match to TRBD2 covers 8 bases. The V gene end was trimmed by 1 base and the J gene end by 0 bases; junction bases not matched to a gene: 2. CDR1 and CDR2 from the germline V gene are SEHNR and FQNEAQ (reference sequence). The CDR3 sequence is 15 residues long. The CDR3 spells CASSLEREFSYEQYF. CDR3 DNA sequence: TGTGCCAGCAGCTTAGAGCGGGAGTTCTCCTACGAGCAGTACTTC.

This clonotype was counted only a few times. The genes are TRBV27 and TRBJ1-6, with 8 bases matching TRBD1. Germline assignment: CDR1 MNHEY and CDR2 SMNVEV (reference sequence). Trimming cost V 10 bases and J 9 bases; bases outside gene matches: 8. CDR3 size: 13 residues. DNA of the CDR3: TGTGCCACCGTCGGACAGGGAGGTTCACCCCTCCACTTT. This codes for CATVGQGGSPLHF.

This clonotype was counted only a few times. The chain joins TRBV6-2 or TRBV6-3 to TRBJ2-3, with D possibly matching TRBD1 (5 bases). V shed 7 bases and J shed 0 bases, with 11 bases lying between them. This CDR3 contains 14 residues. Germline CDR1 reads MNHEY; CDR2 reads SVGEGT. DNA of the CDR3: TGTGCCAGCACTAAGGACACCAGCACAGATACGCAGTATTTT. This encodes CASTKDTSTDTQYF.

In this sample, this clonotype turned up a few times. This rearrangement joins TRBV28 to TRBJ1-5, with 8 bases that match TRBD1. CDR3 length: 13 amino acids. V dropped 11 bases and J dropped 4; count of bases not matched to a gene: 7. Germline CDR1 and CDR2: MDHEN and SYDVKM. The CDR3 sequence: CAGRTGQNQPQHF. DNA for the CDR3: TGTGCCGGGAGGACAGGGCAAAATCAGCCCCAGCATTTT.

The chain recombines TRBV5-6 with TRBJ1-1; unclear D gene. Germline V gene data show CDR1 as SGHDT and CDR2 as YYEEEE. The CDR3 spans 13 residues. The V gene lost 5 bases and the J gene lost 2 bases, with 10 bases spanning the gap. The CDR3 protein is CASRDYINTEAFF. CDR3 coding DNA: TGTGCCAGCAGAGACTACATCAACACTGAAGCTTTCTTT. The whole variable domain, filled in from reference TRBV5-6 and TRBJ1-1, reads DAGVTQSPTHLIKTRGQQVTLRCSPKSGHDTVSWYQQALGQGPQFIFQYYEEEERQRGNFPDRFSGHQFPNYSSELNVNALLLGDSALYLCASRDYINTEAFFGQGTRLTVV.

CDR3 DNA sequence: TGTGCCAGCAGTTACTCTGCGGGAGGAAGCGATGAGCAGTTCTTC. Translation: CASSYSAGGSDEQFF. The chain joins TRBV6-5 to TRBJ2-1, with 8 bases that match TRBD2. V was pared by 0 bases and J by 8 bases, with 6 bases of the junction left unmatched. Germline CDR1 reads MNHEY; CDR2 reads SVGAGI. CDR3 length equals 15 residues.

This clonotype was found many times. The chain combines TRBV6-1 with TRBJ2-1; D gene unclear. The CDR3 totals 14 residues. In germline, CDR1 is MNHNS, CDR2 SASEGT. V was cut by 1 base and J by 2 bases, with 6 bases left in between. This CDR3 reads CASSEVRTYNEQFF. CDR3 bases: TGTGCCAGCAGTGAAGTCAGGACCTACAATGAGCAGTTCTTC.

This clonotype was counted a few times. The CDR3 nucleotides read TGTGCCAGCAGGGGGACAGGGCGTAGGTGGAGCACAGATACGCAGTATTTT. Encoded protein: CASRGTGRRWSTDTQYF. The chain joins TRBV6-1 to TRBJ2-3; 9 bases match TRBD1. Germline lookup yields CDR1 MNHNS and CDR2 SASEGT. CDR3 length: 17 residues. V lost 6 bases to trimming and J lost 0 bases; unmatched junction nucleotides: 10.

V and J are TRBV7-9 and TRBJ2-3, with 9 bases that match TRBD1. The V and J ends lost 5 bases and 2 bases, in that order; junction bases with no gene match: 8. CDR3 length equals 16 residues. Germline V gives CDR1 SEHNR, CDR2 FQNEAQ (reference sequence). Here the CDR3 reads CASSPPGQGITDTQYF. CDR3 in DNA: TGTGCCAGCAGCCCGCCGGGACAGGGAATCACAGATACGCAGTATTTT.

The genes are TRBV5-6 and TRBJ1-5; no definite D call. CDR1 is SGHDT, CDR2 YYEEEE, per germline. The CDR3 has 14 residues. V was clipped by 1 base and J by 2 bases, with 7 bases between them. The CDR3 sequence: CASSLSSGNQPQHF. In nucleotides, the CDR3 is TGTGCCAGCAGCTTGTCGAGTGGCAATCAGCCCCAGCATTTT.

This clonotype was detected only a few times. The gene calls are TRBV18 and TRBJ2-1, with D perhaps matching TRBD2 (6 bases). Germline values: CDR1 KGHSH, CDR2 LQKENI. Trimming removed 2 bases at V and 9 bases at J, with 26 bases between. This CDR3 has 18 residues. In DNA, the CDR3 is TGTGCCAGCTCACCAAACCCAGGGTCACTAGCACAGCACAGTGAGCAGTTCTTC. Translated: CASSPNPGSLAQHSEQFF.

The V gene is TRBV29-1, the J gene TRBJ2-1; 13 nucleotides agree with TRBD2. Germline V gene data show CDR1 as SQVTM and CDR2 as ANQGSEA. There are 16 residues in the CDR3. V was pared by 5 bases and J by 7 bases, with 11 bases of the junction left unmatched. CDR3 amino acids: CSVLAWTSGRGNEQFF. CDR3 DNA: TGCAGCGTTCTCGCTTGGACTAGCGGGAGAGGTAATGAGCAGTTCTTC.